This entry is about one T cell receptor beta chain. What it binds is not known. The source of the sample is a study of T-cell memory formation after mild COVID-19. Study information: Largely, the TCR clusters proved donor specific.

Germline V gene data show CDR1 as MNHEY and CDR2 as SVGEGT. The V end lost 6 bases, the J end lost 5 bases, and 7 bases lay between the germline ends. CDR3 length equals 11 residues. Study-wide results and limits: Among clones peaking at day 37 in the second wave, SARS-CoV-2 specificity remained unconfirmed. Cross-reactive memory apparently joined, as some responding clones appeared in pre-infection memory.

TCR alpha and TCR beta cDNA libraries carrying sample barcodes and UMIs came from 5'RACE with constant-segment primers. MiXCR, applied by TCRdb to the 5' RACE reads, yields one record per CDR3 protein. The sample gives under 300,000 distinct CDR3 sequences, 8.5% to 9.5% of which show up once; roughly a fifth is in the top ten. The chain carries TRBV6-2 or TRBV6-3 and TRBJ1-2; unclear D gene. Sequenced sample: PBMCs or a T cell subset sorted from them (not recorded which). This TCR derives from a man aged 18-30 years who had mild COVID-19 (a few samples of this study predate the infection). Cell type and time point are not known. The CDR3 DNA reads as TGTGCCAGCAGCCAGGCTTATGGCTACACCTTC. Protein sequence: CASSQAYGYTF.